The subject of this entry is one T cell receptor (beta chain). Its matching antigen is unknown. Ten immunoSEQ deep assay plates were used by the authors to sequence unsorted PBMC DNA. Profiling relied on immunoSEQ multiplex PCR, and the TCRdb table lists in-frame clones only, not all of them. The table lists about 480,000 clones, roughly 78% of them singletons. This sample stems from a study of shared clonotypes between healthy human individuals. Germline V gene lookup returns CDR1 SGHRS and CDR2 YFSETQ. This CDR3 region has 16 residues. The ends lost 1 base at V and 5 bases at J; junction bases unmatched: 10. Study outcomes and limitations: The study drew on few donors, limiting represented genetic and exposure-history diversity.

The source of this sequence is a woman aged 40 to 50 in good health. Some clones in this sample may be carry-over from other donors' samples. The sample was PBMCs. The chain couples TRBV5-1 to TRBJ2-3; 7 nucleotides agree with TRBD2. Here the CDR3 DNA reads TGCGCCAGCAGCTTGCGGGTTGCGGGAGTGGGAGATACGCAGTATTTT. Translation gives CASSLRVAGVGDTQYF.